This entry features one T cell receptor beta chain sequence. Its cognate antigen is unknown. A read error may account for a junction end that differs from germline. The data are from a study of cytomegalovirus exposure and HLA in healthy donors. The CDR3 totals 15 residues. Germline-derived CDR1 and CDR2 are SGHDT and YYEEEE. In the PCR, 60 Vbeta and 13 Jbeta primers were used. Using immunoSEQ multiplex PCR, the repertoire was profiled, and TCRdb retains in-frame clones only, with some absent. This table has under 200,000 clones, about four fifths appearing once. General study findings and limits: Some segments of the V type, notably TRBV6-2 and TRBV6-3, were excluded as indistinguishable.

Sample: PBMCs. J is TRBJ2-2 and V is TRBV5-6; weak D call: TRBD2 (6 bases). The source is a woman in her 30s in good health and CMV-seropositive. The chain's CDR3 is CASSYSLRNLGGLFF. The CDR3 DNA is TGTGCCAGCAGCTATTCATTGCGGAATCTCGGGGGGCTGTTTTTT.